The T cell receptor (beta chain) described here comes from a study of blood T cell repertoires in COVID-19. There are 13 residues in the CDR3. Deletions cut 5 bases from V and 3 bases from J, with 11 bases between. From germline, CDR1 is MNHNY and CDR2 SVGAGI (reference sequence). In the authors' workflow: Estimation of nucleated cell counts was performed using reference gene primer amplification. Measured with immunoSEQ multiplex PCR; TCRdb has only the in-frame clones, and not every one. Clone size and the V and J calls come from that table; the DNA yielded D and trimming. The profile covers 60,000 to 85,000 clones, with roughly 84% appearing a single time and around 9.9% taken by the ten largest.

The source is a man in his fifties or sixties with COVID-19, enrolled during active disease. Input material: peripheral blood. The V call is TRBV6-6, the J call TRBJ2-7; possibly TRBD1 for D (5 bases). The CDR3 loop reads CASSNVQGYEQYF. The CDR3, as DNA: TGTGCCAGCAGTAACGTTCAGGGCTACGAGCAGTACTTC.